This T cell receptor (beta chain) is drawn from a study of T-cell memory formation after mild COVID-19. Study background: The study found TCR clusters largely donor specific. Study results and limitations: Researchers found some responding clones in pre-infection memory, a sign that cross-reactive memory joined. Among CD4+ contracting clones, most were CM and EM, and CD8+ ones EMRA.

Each CDR3 protein gets one entry after TCRdb re-called the 5' RACE reads with MiXCR. The sample consists of 350,000 to 450,000 distinct CDR3 sequences, 15% to 20% of them appearing once. In regard to this clonotype: What it binds is not known.

The receptor was derived from an adult woman who had mild COVID-19 (a few samples of this study predate the infection). Cell type and time point are not known. What was sequenced was PBMCs or a T cell subset sorted from them (not recorded which).

CDR3 bases: TGTGCCAGCAGCTCACGGACAGTCAACGGGGAGCTGTTTTTT. Its protein product is CASSSRTVNGELFF. V is TRBV7-8 and J is TRBJ2-2; D perhaps matches TRBD1 (6 bases). In germline, CDR1 is SGHVS, CDR2 FQNEAQ. V gave up 4 bases and J gave up 7 bases, with 13 bases separating them. The length of the CDR3 is 14 residues.